One and the same sample provided the 20 T cell receptor beta chains below, sequenced in a study of T-cell memory formation after mild COVID-19. Each CDR3 protein is one row after TCRdb ran MiXCR on the 5' RACE reads. This table holds 470,000 or so distinct CDR3 sequences, 25% found once. Specimen: PBMCs or a T cell subset sorted from them (not recorded which). The source of these receptors is an adult woman who had mild COVID-19 (a few samples of this study predate the infection). Cell type and time point are not known.

Here the CDR3 reads CASSKGLTRTDTQYF. CDR3 DNA sequence: TGTGCCAGCAGTAAGGGACTGACGCGCACAGATACGCAGTATTTT. V usage is TRBV27 and J usage is TRBJ2-3; a weak D match, TRBD2 (6 bases). Trimming stripped 5 bases from V and 1 base from J, with 13 bases between. Germline V gene data show CDR1 as MNHEY and CDR2 as SMNVEV (reference sequence). This CDR3 contains 15 residues.

In this sample, this clonotype turned up many times. This chain connects TRBV5-1 to TRBJ1-1; no clear D. The CDR3 totals 14 residues. CDR1 is SGHRS and CDR2 is YFSETQ in the germline V gene. V lost 0 bases and J 0 bases, leaving 6 bases between the germline ends. The CDR3 region is CASSLEGMNTEAFF. CDR3 nucleotide sequence: TGCGCCAGCAGCTTGGAGGGCATGAACACTGAAGCTTTCTTT.

This clonotype was observed a handful of times. The chain employs TRBV18 and TRBJ2-5, with a possible D match to TRBD1 (6 bases). The CDR3 length is 13 residues. With 1 base removed from V and 3 bases from J, the gap between germline ends came to 6 bases. Germline CDR1 is KGHSH and CDR2 is LQKENI. The CDR3 nucleotides read TGTGCCAGCTCACCACGACAGGAAGAGACCCAGTACTTC. It specifies CASSPRQEETQYF.

In this sample, this clonotype turned up a few times. This sequence joins TRBV12-3 or TRBV12-4 and TRBJ1-2, with a weak D call TRBD1 (6 bases). V shed 2 bases and J shed 4 bases, with 14 bases lying between them. The length of the CDR3 is 15 residues. CDR3 bases: TGTGCCAGCAGTTTATTTTACAGGGAGGTCTATGGCTACACCTTC. Protein sequence: CASSLFYREVYGYTF.

The chain joins TRBV6-2 or TRBV6-3 to TRBJ2-3, with D maybe TRBD1 (5 bases). The germline CDR1 and CDR2 sequences are MNHEY and SVGEGT. The length of the CDR3 is 13 residues. Between the trimmed V and J ends, which lost 8 bases and 1 base, there was a span of 10 bases. CDR3 protein: CASEWGGTDTQYF. In nucleotides, the CDR3 is TGTGCCAGCGAATGGGGCGGCACAGATACGCAGTATTTT.

This clonotype was seen more than once but under ten times. The chain employs TRBV4-3 and TRBJ2-2; possibly TRBD2 for D (5 bases). Germline assignment: CDR1 LGHNA and CDR2 YSLEER. Trimming cost V 4 bases and J 4 bases, with 7 bases left between them. This CDR3 region has 13 residues. The CDR3 loop is CASSRRSTGELFF. The CDR3 region has the DNA TGCGCCAGCAGCCGGAGGAGCACCGGGGAGCTGTTTTTT.

The CDR3 reads CASSYRATGSEAFF. The CDR3 bases are TGTGCCAGCAGTTATCGAGCGACAGGGAGTGAAGCTTTCTTT. This chain uses TRBV6-2 or TRBV6-3 with TRBJ1-1; TRBD1 aligns across 7 bases. Germline V gene data show CDR1 as MNHEY and CDR2 as SVGEGT. V gave up 3 bases and J gave up 7 bases; unmatched junction bases: 8. This CDR3 region has 14 residues.

A word on this clonotype: The germline gene is not matched at one end of the junction; a read error may be the cause. The CDR3 here is CDSSLQGLVRGYTF. DNA for the CDR3: TGTGACAGCAGCCTACAGGGGCTAGTTCGTGGCTACACCTTC. This chain uses TRBV14 with TRBJ1-2; 7 bases map to TRBD1. The V gene's germline CDR1 is SGHDN and CDR2 FVKESK. The CDR3 covers 14 residues.

This clonotype showed up just a few times. The V gene is TRBV12-3 or TRBV12-4, the J gene TRBJ1-5, with D unclear. Trimming left V 5 bases short and J 0 bases short, with 17 bases between. This CDR3 region has 17 residues. CDR3 sequence: CASSRDSWSYSNQPQHF. In DNA, the CDR3 is TGTGCCAGCAGTCGAGATTCCTGGAGCTATAGCAATCAGCCCCAGCATTTT.

The chain links TRBV7-6 to TRBJ2-7; D unresolved. Looked up from germline, CDR1 is SGHVS and CDR2 is FNYEAQ. The CDR3 spans 13 residues. The V end lost 1 base, the J end lost 6 bases, and 10 bases lay between the germline ends. CDR3 sequence: CASSLEGSTEQYF. CDR3 bases: TGTGCCAGCAGCTTAGAGGGCTCTACCGAGCAGTACTTC.

The chain combines TRBV5-1 with TRBJ2-1, with D hard to call. V dropped 2 bases and J dropped 1 base, with 10 bases sitting between them. The CDR3 has 15 amino acids. Germline CDR1 is SGHRS and CDR2 is YFSETQ. The CDR3 DNA reads TGCGCCAGCAGCTTAGGGTTAATATCCTACAATGAGCAGTTCTTC. Translation gives CASSLGLISYNEQFF.

The chain is built from TRBV29-1 and TRBJ2-2; D may be TRBD1 (6 bases). This CDR3 has 16 residues. The V and J ends lost 5 bases and 5 bases respectively, with 21 bases between them. Germline loops: CDR1 SQVTM, CDR2 ANQGSEA. In DNA, the CDR3 is TGCAGCGTTCGAGACTCCACAGGGCCGAGGACCGGGGAGCTGTTTTTT. Its translation is CSVRDSTGPRTGELFF.

J is TRBJ1-1 and V is TRBV7-2; TRBD1 matches at 9 bases. V was clipped by 4 bases and J by 1 base; unmatched bases: 19. Germline CDR1 reads SGHTA; CDR2 reads FQGNSA. The CDR3 consists of 20 residues. CDR3 in DNA: TGTGCCAGCAGCTCCCGGGACAGGGTTAATCTGGTTTACTGGAACACTGAAGCTTTCTTT. It is translated as CASSSRDRVNLVYWNTEAFF.

The chain's CDR3 is CASSYGGKETQYF. The CDR3 DNA follows: TGCGCCAGCAGCTATGGGGGGAAGGAGACCCAGTACTTC. This chain connects TRBV5-1 to TRBJ2-5, with D maybe TRBD2 (6 bases). The V and J ends lost 3 bases and 5 bases respectively, with 11 bases between them. CDR1 is SGHRS and CDR2 is YFSETQ in the germline V gene. The CDR3 covers 13 residues.

This clonotype is a singleton in its sample. The chain couples TRBV5-1 to TRBJ1-4; D unclear. This CDR3 has 14 amino acids. CDR1 and CDR2 (germline): SGHRS, YFSETQ. Trimming pared 1 base from V and 3 bases from J, leaving 7 bases between. The CDR3 nucleotides are TGCGCCAGCAGCTTGCTAGGGTCTAATGAAAAACTGTTTTTT. This codes for CASSLLGSNEKLFF.

The DNA of the CDR3 is TGTGCCAGCAGTCCGACAGTGCCCAAGTCTGAAGCTTTCTTT. This gives the protein CASSPTVPKSEAFF. The V call is TRBV12-3 or TRBV12-4, the J call TRBJ1-1, with D possibly TRBD1 on 5 matching bases. V was pared by 5 bases and J by 6 bases, with 16 bases between. This CDR3 region has 14 residues.

J is TRBJ2-1 and V is TRBV30; 13 nucleotides match TRBD2. The CDR3 is 18 residues long. V dropped 0 bases and J dropped 8; count of bases not matched to a gene: 13. Germline V lookup: CDR1 GTSNPN, CDR2 SVGIG (reference sequence). CDR3 residues: CAWSVTRWTSGSRDEQFF. In DNA form, the CDR3 reads TGTGCCTGGAGTGTAACCCGCTGGACTAGCGGGAGTAGGGATGAGCAGTTCTTC.

The gene calls are TRBV5-1 and TRBJ2-2; the D gene is possibly TRBD2 (6 bases). This CDR3 has 16 residues. In germline, CDR1 is SGHRS, CDR2 YFSETQ. V dropped 3 bases and J dropped 1 base, with 13 bases sitting between them. CDR3 in amino acids: CASSSNGGGNTGELFF. Written as DNA, the CDR3 is TGCGCCAGCAGCTCGAATGGGGGAGGGAACACCGGGGAGCTGTTTTTT.

This chain links TRBV12-3 or TRBV12-4 with TRBJ1-6, with D possibly being TRBD1 (5 bases). This CDR3 spans 13 amino acids. V was pared by 5 bases and J by 8 bases, with 10 bases between. CDR3 sequence: CASSLQGYSPLHF. Here the CDR3 DNA reads TGTGCCAGCAGTCTGCAGGGATATTCACCCCTCCACTTT.

The J gene is TRBJ1-6, the V gene TRBV4-3, with D tentatively TRBD1 (5 bases). From germline, CDR1 is LGHNA and CDR2 YSLEER. Trimming stripped 0 bases from V and 7 bases from J, with 16 bases between. The length of the CDR3 is 17 residues. CDR3 loop: CASSQDSLGRGNSPLHF. In DNA, the CDR3 is TGCGCCAGCAGCCAAGATAGTTTGGGGCGGGGGAATTCACCCCTCCACTTT.